One TCR beta chain is described in this entry. Its specificity is not known. TCRdb re-derived calls from the reads in MiXCR, one entry per CDR3 protein. The data show hundreds of thousands of distinct CDR3 sequences, with 9.6% seen just once and about 2.3% held by the top ten. The data derive from a study of T cell repertoires in cytomegalovirus infection. CDR3 length: 14 amino acids. The germline CDR1 and CDR2 sequences are SGHRS and YFSETQ. V was shortened by 3 bases and J by 1 base, with 10 bases between the two germline ends. Overall study results and limits: What dominated the ex vivo response were HLA-C-restricted CMV-specific TCR beta clonotypes.

The chain combines TRBV5-1 with TRBJ2-5; TRBD1 or TRBD2 may be the D gene (5 bases each). The sequenced sample consisted of PBMCs. The clonotype originates from a human donor in good health (CMV status not recorded). Some clones in this sample may be carry-over from other donors' samples. The DNA of the CDR3 is TGCGCCAGCAGCTCCGGGACCAGCCAAGAGACCCAGTACTTC. The encoded protein is CASSSGTSQETQYF.